This T cell receptor (beta chain) was documented in a study of spatial heterogeneity in lung cancer. Study observations and caveats: The number of expanded tumor alpha and beta chains correlated with mutation number.

Germline-derived CDR1 and CDR2 are SGHVS and FNYEAQ. This CDR3 comprises 14 residues. Trimming stripped 1 base from V and 3 bases from J, with 8 bases between. Comment on this clonotype: Its specificity is unknown. This beta chain turned up in a library designed for alpha chains; as an off-target read, its abundance says little.

Noted time point: sample taken at primary tumor resection. Extraction of whole RNA from tumor, nontumor lung or frozen PBMC preceded unsorted sequencing. Every molecule of TCR cDNA had its own unique molecular identifier. Using its own MiXCR run on the 5' RACE reads, TCRdb lists one record per CDR3 protein. The sample lists under 12,000 distinct CDR3 sequences; around 5.5% were seen once. The V and J genes are TRBV7-6 and TRBJ2-3, with a possible D match to TRBD2 (5 bases). The TCR sequence derives from a male donor with early-stage non-small cell lung cancer. The source was lung tumor tissue, collected at surgery. CDR3 DNA: TGTGCCAGCAGCTTAGGAGGGATGACAGATACGCAGTATTTT. This gives the protein CASSLGGMTDTQYF.